A selection of T cell receptor beta chains follows, all from one sample in a study of cytomegalovirus exposure and HLA in healthy donors. TCRdb's table, derived via immunoSEQ multiplex PCR, lists solely in-frame clones and lacks some. The sample shows some 130,000 clones, around 63% of them seen only once. Sequencing was done on a sample of PBMCs. These receptors were collected from a human donor in good health. Each CDR3 is given with its conserved first and last residue. The order of the fields is J gene, D gene, clone size, V gene, CDR3 protein, CDR3 DNA. The D gene is left open where the match is weak. Some rows have no size entry. The others give once, few or many, or a class for an expanded clone.

>TRBJ2-1|TRBD2|few|TRBV12-5
CASGLAGGYEQFF
TGTGCTAGTGGGCTAGCGGGAGGGTATGAGCAGTTCTTC
>TRBJ1-5|TRBD1|few|TRBV6-6
CASSLGTGGNQPQHF
TGTGCCAGCAGTTTGGGGACAGGGGGCAATCAGCCCCAGCATTTT
>TRBJ1-2|NA|NA|TRBV6-5
CAAEGAAVGLTF
TGTGCCGCCGAGGGTGCCGCGGTGGGTCTCACCTTC
>TRBJ2-7|TRBD1|few|TRBV7-8
CASSPRGTGASEQYF
TGTGCCAGCAGCCCAAGAGGGACAGGGGCTTCCGAGCAGTACTTC
>TRBJ1-1|TRBD1|NA|TRBV19
CASTTGTGSTEAFF
TGTGCCAGTACTACCGGGACAGGATCTACTGAAGCTTTCTTT
>TRBJ1-4|TRBD1|NA|TRBV6-5
CASRPGTGDEKLFF
TGTGCCAGCAGGCCCGGGACAGGGGATGAAAAACTGTTTTTT
>TRBJ2-5|NA|NA|TRBV19
CASSRALLGASETQYF
TGTGCCAGTAGTAGGGCATTGTTGGGGGCGTCGGAGACCCAGTACTTC
>TRBJ2-7|TRBD2|NA|TRBV10-2
CASSESTYKVAGGLAYEQYF
TGCGCCAGCAGTGAGTCGACATATAAGGTAGCGGGAGGACTAGCCTACGAGCAGTACTTC
>TRBJ2-1|NA|NA|TRBV6-5
CASSYLGGNEQFF
TGTGCCAGCAGTTACCTCGGAGGCAATGAGCAGTTCTTC
>TRBJ2-3|NA|once|TRBV28
CASIGDRPFTDTQYF
TGTGCCAGCATAGGAGACAGGCCCTTCACAGATACGCAGTATTTT
>TRBJ2-7|NA|NA|TRBV15
CATSKQVQAYEQYF
TGTGCCACCAGCAAACAGGTACAAGCCTACGAGCAGTACTTC
>TRBJ2-5|TRBD1|NA|TRBV5-1
CASSQDRSQETQYF
TGCGCCAGCAGCCAGGACAGGTCCCAAGAGACCCAGTACTTC
>TRBJ2-7|TRBD1|NA|TRBV7-6
CASSFGQARGEQYF
TGTGCCAGCAGCTTCGGACAGGCTCGGGGCGAGCAGTACTTC
>TRBJ2-5|NA|few|TRBV9
CASSYQGLQETQYF
TGTGCCAGCAGCTATCAGGGGCTCCAAGAGACCCAGTACTTC
>TRBJ2-7|NA|NA|TRBV5-1
CASSLEGALTYEQYF
TGCGCCAGCAGCTTGGAAGGGGCCCTCACCTACGAGCAGTACTTC
>TRBJ2-7|NA|NA|TRBV5-6
CASSRGGDGTDEQYF
TGTGCCAGCAGCAGGGGGGGTGACGGGACGGACGAGCAGTACTTC
>TRBJ2-7|NA|NA|TRBV4-1
CASTAGRGDYYEQYF
TGCGCCAGCACCGCGGGTAGAGGCGACTACTACGAGCAGTACTTC
>TRBJ2-7|TRBD2|NA|TRBV18
CASSPLAGGSYEQYF
TGTGCCAGCTCACCACTAGCGGGGGGATCGTACGAGCAGTACTTC
>TRBJ2-3|NA|few|TRBV2
CASSDYGGTDTQYF
TGTGCCAGCAGTGATTACGGGGGCACAGATACGCAGTATTTT
>TRBJ1-2|TRBD1|few|TRBV9
CASSEGTGGMGGYTF
TGTGCCAGCAGCGAGGGGACAGGGGGAATGGGAGGCTACACCTTC
>TRBJ2-1|TRBD1|few|TRBV19
CASMAGQGATNEQFF
TGTGCCAGTATGGCGGGACAGGGGGCGACCAATGAGCAGTTCTTC
>TRBJ2-1|TRBD2|NA|TRBV6-1
CASRASGRVYNEQFF
TGTGCCAGCAGAGCAAGCGGGAGGGTGTACAATGAGCAGTTCTTC
>TRBJ1-5|NA|once|TRBV28
CASSPRNRYSNQPQHF
TGTGCCAGCAGCCCGAGGAACAGGTATAGCAATCAGCCCCAGCATTTT
>TRBJ2-3|TRBD2|NA|TRBV7-2
CASSLAPGGRKDTQYF
TGTGCCAGCAGCTTAGCTCCGGGCGGGAGGAAAGATACGCAGTATTTT
>TRBJ2-2|TRBD2|NA|TRBV28
CASIPGTTHTGELFF
TGTGCCAGCATTCCCGGGACTACCCACACCGGGGAGCTGTTTTTT
>TRBJ2-7|TRBD2|NA|TRBV6-5
CASRETSGISYEQYF
TGTGCCAGCAGGGAAACTAGCGGGATCTCCTACGAGCAGTACTTC
>TRBJ2-5|NA|NA|TRBV5-4
CASSLGQSQETQYF
TGTGCCAGCAGCTTGGGGCAGTCACAAGAGACCCAGTACTTC
>TRBJ1-1|NA|NA|TRBV18
CASSPPQGGDTEAFF
TGTGCCAGCTCACCACCGCAGGGAGGGGACACTGAAGCTTTCTTT
>TRBJ1-1|NA|NA|TRBV7-9
CASRGRAWARGENTEAFF
TGTGCCAGCAGGGGGCGCGCGTGGGCGCGCGGTGAGAACACTGAAGCTTTCTTT
>TRBJ2-1|NA|NA|TRBV4-1
CASSQIAVGGDEQFF
TGCGCCAGCAGCCAAATAGCAGTAGGTGGCGATGAGCAGTTCTTC
>TRBJ1-2|NA|NA|TRBV6-4
CASSVSGGSGYGYTF
TGTGCCAGCAGCGTGTCGGGGGGCAGCGGCTATGGCTACACCTTC
>TRBJ2-2|NA|NA|TRBV9
CASSVSPPGELFF
TGTGCCAGCAGCGTGAGCCCGCCCGGGGAGCTGTTTTTT
>TRBJ2-1|NA|few|TRBV7-9
CASSLEIAAYNEQFF
TGTGCCAGCAGCTTAGAGATAGCGGCGTACAATGAGCAGTTCTTC
>TRBJ1-2|NA|NA|TRBV6-4
CASSDGRVGYGYTF
TGTGCCAGCAGTGACGGCAGGGTCGGCTATGGCTACACCTTC
>TRBJ1-2|TRBD1|NA|TRBV5-1
CASSLEGQGGYYTF
TGCGCCAGCAGCTTGGAGGGACAGGGGGGATACTACACCTTC
>TRBJ2-2|NA|few|TRBV9
CASSGLVATGELFF
TGTGCCAGCAGCGGACTAGTCGCCACCGGGGAGCTGTTTTTT
>TRBJ1-5|TRBD1|once|TRBV6-1
CASSSLQGEQPQHF
TGTGCCAGCAGTTCCCTACAGGGGGAACAGCCCCAGCATTTT
>TRBJ2-7|NA|NA|TRBV5-1
CASSLSQGRLYEQYF
TGCGCCAGCAGCTTGTCACAGGGTAGACTCTACGAGCAGTACTTC
>TRBJ1-2|NA|NA|TRBV6-5
CASRGSGQNHGYTF
TGTGCCAGCAGAGGCTCGGGACAAAACCATGGCTACACCTTC
>TRBJ2-5|TRBD2|NA|TRBV9
CASSVGAWAGGVSGETQYF
TGTGCCAGCAGCGTAGGGGCGTGGGCGGGAGGGGTATCGGGAGAGACCCAGTACTTC
>TRBJ2-2|TRBD1|NA|TRBV28
CASSKPGQATGELFF
TGTGCCAGCAGTAAACCGGGACAGGCAACCGGGGAGCTGTTTTTT
>TRBJ2-7|NA|NA|TRBV7-2
CASSPRTGDYEQYF
TGTGCCAGCAGCCCCCGCACGGGAGACTACGAGCAGTACTTC
>TRBJ2-3|NA|NA|TRBV11-2
CASSPGGTLTDTQYF
TGTGCCAGCAGCCCCGGAGGCACTCTCACAGATACGCAGTATTTT
>TRBJ2-1|TRBD2|NA|TRBV18
CASSPLSGYNEQFF
TGTGCCAGCTCACCACTTAGCGGGTACAATGAGCAGTTCTTC
>TRBJ2-2|TRBD1|few|TRBV2
CASSGQGDTGELFF
TGTGCCAGCAGTGGACAGGGGGACACCGGGGAGCTGTTTTTT
>TRBJ1-1|NA|NA|TRBV11-3
CASSLMGQNTEAFF
TGTGCCAGCAGCTTAATGGGACAGAACACTGAAGCTTTCTTT
>TRBJ2-1|NA|few|TRBV21-1
CASRTSESYNEQFF
TGTGCCAGCAGAACTAGCGAGTCCTACAATGAGCAGTTCTTC
>TRBJ1-5|TRBD1|once|TRBV7-8
CASSSGTGNQPQHF
TGTGCCAGCAGCTCCGGGACAGGCAATCAGCCCCAGCATTTT
>TRBJ1-1|NA|once|TRBV19
CASSISLNTEAFF
TGTGCCAGTAGTATTAGCCTGAACACTGAAGCTTTCTTT
>TRBJ1-4|TRBD1|NA|TRBV11-3
CASSYGQGGQEKLFF
TGTGCCAGCAGCTATGGACAGGGAGGTCAAGAAAAACTGTTTTTT
>TRBJ2-5|TRBD2|NA|TRBV7-3
CASSFFSGREETQYF
TGTGCCAGCAGCTTCTTTAGCGGGAGAGAGGAGACCCAGTACTTC
>TRBJ1-5|NA|NA|TRBV21-1
CASSTDRDRGERGNQPQHF
TGTGCCAGCAGCACCGACCGGGACAGGGGTGAGAGGGGCAATCAGCCCCAGCATTTT
>TRBJ2-1|NA|NA|TRBV10-3
CAIQRMDEQFF
TGTGCCATCCAGCGGATGGATGAGCAGTTCTTC
>TRBJ2-7|TRBD2|NA|TRBV5-1
CASSLEGLAGVYEQYF
TGCGCCAGCAGCTTGGAGGGGCTAGCGGGGGTCTACGAGCAGTACTTC
>TRBJ2-1|TRBD2|NA|TRBV9
CASSVGGTTYNEQFF
TGTGCCAGCAGCGTAGGCGGGACTACCTACAATGAGCAGTTCTTC
>TRBJ2-7|TRBD1|NA|TRBV5-1
CASGLVDRGYEQYF
TGCGCCAGCGGCTTGGTGGACAGGGGCTACGAGCAGTACTTC
>TRBJ2-3|TRBD2|once|TRBV5-1
CASSGGRMTSFTDTQYF
TGCGCCAGCAGCGGGGGACGGATGACTAGCTTTACAGATACGCAGTATTTT